The 20 T cell receptor beta chains in this list originate from one sample, sequenced in a study of T cells in lung cancer brain metastases. TCRdb keeps only in-frame clones here, not all; method: immunoSEQ multiplex PCR. The table includes about 4,200 clones, about 87% detected once. Sequenced input: tumor tissue from the primary lung tumor. The receptor source for this set is a man in his fifties or sixties with non-small cell lung cancer.

The V and J genes are TRBV11-3 and TRBJ1-5; no clear D. Germline values: CDR1 SGHNT, CDR2 YENEEA. V was trimmed by 2 bases and J by 5 bases, leaving 4 bases between them. The CDR3 consists of 12 residues. The CDR3 loop is CASSLNDQPQHF. The CDR3 nucleotides are TGTGCCAGCAGCTTAAATGATCAGCCCCAGCATTTT.

The chain couples TRBV29-1 to TRBJ1-1; D uncertain. Deletions cut 4 bases from V and 0 bases from J, with 3 bases between. The CDR3 contains 11 residues. CDR1 and CDR2 (germline): SQVTM, ANQGSEA. CDR3 DNA: TGCAGCGTTGGGGTGAACACTGAAGCTTTCTTT. Translating it yields CSVGVNTEAFF.

This chain links TRBV7-2 with TRBJ1-3, with D unclear. The CDR3 is 15 amino acids. The germline gives CDR1 SGHTA, CDR2 FQGNSA. V was pared by 1 base and J by 4 bases, with 11 bases between. The CDR3, as DNA: TGTGCCAGCAGCTTAGTGCAAGGGTTAGGAAACACCATATATTTT. As protein: CASSLVQGLGNTIYF. The whole variable domain, filled in from reference TRBV7-2 and TRBJ1-3, reads GAGVSQSPSNKVTEKGKDVELRCDPISGHTALYWYRQSLGQGLEFLIYFQGNSAPDKSGLPSDRFSAERTGGSVSTLTIQRTQQEDSAVYLCASSLVQGLGNTIYFGEGSWLTVV.

The gene calls are TRBV5-4 and TRBJ1-4; no firm D call. V was pared by 0 bases and J by 0 bases, with 6 bases between. This CDR3 comprises 15 residues. Germline V gene sequence: CDR1 SGHNT, CDR2 YYREEE (reference sequence). CDR3 loop: CASSLDLATNEKLFF. In DNA, the CDR3 is TGTGCCAGCAGCTTGGACCTGGCAACTAATGAAAAACTGTTTTTT.

This clone was observed once. This chain joins TRBV28 and TRBJ1-4; 9 positions agree with TRBD1. The CDR3 length is 15 residues. Germline V gene data show CDR1 as MDHEN and CDR2 as SYDVKM. Germline trimming cut 6 bases from V and 5 bases from J; bases unmatched to any gene: 7. CDR3 protein: CASRGRTGENEKLFF. CDR3 DNA: TGTGCCAGCAGGGGACGGACAGGGGAAAATGAAAAACTGTTTTTT.

The V and J genes are TRBV6-4 and TRBJ2-3, with 9 positions matching TRBD2. In germline, CDR1 is MRHNA, CDR2 SNTAGT. V lost 5 bases to trimming and J lost 2 bases; unmatched junction nucleotides: 2. The CDR3 spans 14 residues. CDR3 bases: TGTGCCAGCAGTAGGACTAGCGACACAGATACGCAGTATTTT. As protein: CASSRTSDTDTQYF.

In this sample, this clone turned up once. The chain links TRBV7-2 to TRBJ2-2; D is ambiguous. Looked up from germline, CDR1 is SGHTA and CDR2 is FQGNSA. The length of the CDR3 is 15 residues. The V end lost 3 bases, the J end lost 2 bases, and 10 bases lay between the germline ends. This CDR3 is CASSLARINTGELFF. The CDR3 DNA reads TGTGCCAGCAGCTTGGCTCGGATCAACACCGGGGAGCTGTTTTTT.

The V call is TRBV9, the J call TRBJ1-1; D may be TRBD1 (6 bases). The germline gives CDR1 SGDLS, CDR2 YYNGEE. V lost 4 bases and J 2 bases, leaving 12 bases between the germline ends. CDR3 size: 14 residues. This CDR3 is CASSPQGGNTEAFF. The CDR3, as DNA: TGTGCCAGCAGCCCACAGGGTGGAAACACTGAAGCTTTCTTT.

The V and J genes are TRBV5-1 and TRBJ1-3, with D unclear. Per the germline V gene, CDR1 is SGHRS and CDR2 is YFSETQ. The CDR3 runs to 12 residues. Trimming cost V 9 bases and J 2 bases, with 9 bases left between them. The CDR3 reads CATPFTGNTIYF. The CDR3 nucleotides read TGCGCCACCCCCTTTACTGGAAACACCATATATTTT.

The rearrangement links TRBV19 to TRBJ2-7; 7 nucleotides line up with TRBD2. The CDR3 totals 14 residues. Unmatched junction bases numbered 6, after V lost 5 bases and J lost 2 bases. Germline V lookup: CDR1 LNHDA, CDR2 SQIVND (reference sequence). CDR3 nucleotides: TGTGCCAGTAGTGGGCTAGCGGAGACCTACGAGCAGTACTTC. Its protein product is CASSGLAETYEQYF.

The chain joins TRBV20-1 to TRBJ2-5; D gene uncertain. CDR3 size: 11 residues. Germline CDR1 DFQATT, CDR2 SNEGSKA (reference sequence). V was pared by 5 bases and J by 1 base, with 5 bases between. The CDR3 sequence: CSAASQETQYF. The CDR3 DNA reads TGCAGTGCTGCTAGCCAAGAGACCCAGTACTTC.

The V call is TRBV7-9, the J call TRBJ2-7; 7 bases match TRBD1. CDR3 length equals 13 residues. V lost 5 bases, J lost 3 bases, and 4 bases stayed unmatched. Germline values: CDR1 SEHNR, CDR2 FQNEAQ (reference sequence). Here the CDR3 DNA reads TGTGCCAGCAGCGGGCAGGGGGACTACGAGCAGTACTTC. Protein sequence: CASSGQGDYEQYF. The complete variable domain, with remaining parts taken from reference TRBV7-9 and TRBJ2-7, reads DTGVSQNPRHKITKRGQNVTFRCDPISEHNRLYWYRQTLGQGPEFLTYFQNEAQLEKSRLLSDRFSAERPKGSFSTLEIQRTEQGDSAMYLCASSGQGDYEQYFGPGTRLTVT.

This chain joins TRBV29-1 and TRBJ2-2, with 8 bases fitting TRBD2. The CDR3 runs 16 residues. Unmatched junction bases numbered 13, after V lost 7 bases and J lost 3 bases. CDR1 SQVTM and CDR2 ANQGSEA come from the germline V gene. CDR3 in amino acids: CSASGAGGRDTGELFF. The DNA for the CDR3 is TGCAGCGCCTCGGGGGCGGGAGGCCGGGACACCGGGGAGCTGTTTTTT.

The chain links TRBV11-2 to TRBJ2-7; maybe TRBD1 (6 bases). The V end was cut by 5 bases, the J end by 2 bases, with 13 bases between. The CDR3 is 14 residues long. The germline V gene has CDR1 SGHAT and CDR2 FQNNGV. The CDR3 DNA reads as TGTGCCAGCAGCCCACGCCAGGGGCCCTACGAGCAGTACTTC. Translation: CASSPRQGPYEQYF.

This chain joins TRBV7-9 and TRBJ1-1; 7 positions agree with TRBD1. Germline trimming cut 4 bases from V and 3 bases from J; bases unmatched to any gene: 14. This CDR3 is 17 amino acids long. From germline, CDR1 is SEHNR and CDR2 FQNEAQ (reference sequence). CDR3 in DNA: TGTGCCAGCAGCTCTCCGACAGGGCCTAGGACGGACACTGAAGCTTTCTTT. This gives the protein CASSSPTGPRTDTEAFF.

Judged by abundance, this clone is large. The J gene is TRBJ2-3, the V gene TRBV18, with 10 bases lining up with TRBD2. The CDR3 sequence is 17 residues long. The germline V gene has CDR1 KGHSH and CDR2 LQKENI. With V trimmed by 3 bases and J by 2 bases, 8 bases remained unmatched. The CDR3: CASSPANSGGLTDTQYF. CDR3 nucleotides: TGTGCCAGCTCACCGGCCAATAGCGGGGGGCTCACAGATACGCAGTATTTT.

V is TRBV7-2 and J is TRBJ1-1; D perhaps matches TRBD1 (5 bases). CDR3 size: 13 residues. Trimming shortened V by 5 bases and J by 2 bases, and 9 bases separated the two germline ends. Per the germline V gene, CDR1 is SGHTA and CDR2 is FQGNSA. CDR3 DNA sequence: TGTGCCAGCAGCATCCGGGACAACACTGAAGCTTTCTTT. Translation: CASSIRDNTEAFF.

The V call is TRBV28, the J call TRBJ1-5; D possibly corresponds to TRBD1 (5 bases). CDR1 and CDR2 from the germline V gene are MDHEN and SYDVKM. Trimming took 7 bases from V and 4 from J, leaving 14 bases between them. This CDR3 has 14 residues. In DNA form, the CDR3 reads TGTGCCAGCACTCATACAGGTTTAAATCAGCCCCAGCATTTT. Protein product: CASTHTGLNQPQHF.

The V call is TRBV19, the J call TRBJ1-5, with TRBD1 as a possible D gene (6 bases). V lost 7 bases and J lost 2, with 9 bases in between. Germline-derived CDR1 and CDR2 are LNHDA and SQIVND (reference sequence). There are 13 residues in the CDR3. The CDR3 sequence: CASKQGGNQPQHF. The CDR3 region has the DNA TGTGCCAGTAAACAGGGTGGCAATCAGCCCCAGCATTTT.

The chain recombines TRBV7-2 with TRBJ2-1, with 10 bases fitting TRBD2. Looked up from germline, CDR1 is SGHTA and CDR2 is FQGNSA. The CDR3 spans 14 residues. Trimming removed 2 bases from V and 8 bases from J; junction bases left unmatched: 3. The CDR3 reads CASSLTSGAHEQFF. CDR3 nucleotide sequence: TGTGCCAGCAGCTTAACTAGCGGGGCCCATGAGCAGTTCTTC.